The 2 T cell receptor beta chains in this list originate from one sample, sequenced in a study of blood T cells in healthy people across ages. With a J-beta primer mix and a sample-barcoded 5' primer, a second PCR ran about 7 to 12 cycles. TCRdb reprocessed the 5' RACE reads with MiXCR, giving one entry per CDR3 protein. The sample holds approximately 2,000,000 distinct CDR3 sequences, about two fifths seen once. The sample comprised blood. All receptors derive from a human donor in good health.

The chain joins TRBV12-3 or TRBV12-4 to TRBJ2-1; 9 nucleotides line up with TRBD2. CDR3 length: 16 residues. V trimming: 5 bases; J trimming: 3 bases; junction bases outside the gene matches: 8. CDR3 loop: CASSPRGSGGYNEQFF. CDR3 nucleotide sequence: TGTGCCAGCAGTCCCCGGGGTAGCGGGGGCTACAATGAGCAGTTCTTC.

The V gene is TRBV20-1, the J gene TRBJ2-4, with 9 bases lining up with TRBD1. With the DNA end fitting TRBJ2-7 better, the J assignment may be wrong. CDR3 length: 14 amino acids. Per germline, CDR1 DFQATT and CDR2 SNEGSKA (reference sequence). The CDR3 bases are TGCAGTGCTACTTTACAGGGGGCAAGGGACGAGCAGTACTTC. Translation: CSATLQGARDEQYF.